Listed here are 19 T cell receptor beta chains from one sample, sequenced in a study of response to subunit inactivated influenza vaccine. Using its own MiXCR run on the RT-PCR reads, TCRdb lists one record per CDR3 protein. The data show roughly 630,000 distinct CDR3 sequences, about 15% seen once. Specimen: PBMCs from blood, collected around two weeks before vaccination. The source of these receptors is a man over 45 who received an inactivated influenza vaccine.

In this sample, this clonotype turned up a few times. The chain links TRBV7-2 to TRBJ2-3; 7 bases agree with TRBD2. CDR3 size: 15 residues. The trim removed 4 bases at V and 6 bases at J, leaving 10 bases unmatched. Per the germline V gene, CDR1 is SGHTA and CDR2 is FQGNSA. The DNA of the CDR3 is TGTGCCAGCAGCTCCGGGGACTATCTCTCGGATACGCAGTATTTT. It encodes CASSSGDYLSDTQYF. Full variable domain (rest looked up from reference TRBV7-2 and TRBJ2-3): GAGVSQSPSNKVTEKGKDVELRCDPISGHTALYWYRQSLGQGLEFLIYFQGNSAPDKSGLPSDRFSAERTGGSVSTLTIQRTQQEDSAVYLCASSSGDYLSDTQYFGPGTRLTVL.

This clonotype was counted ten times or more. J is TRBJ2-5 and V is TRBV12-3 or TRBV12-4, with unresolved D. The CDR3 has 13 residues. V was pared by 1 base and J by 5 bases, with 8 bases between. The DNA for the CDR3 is TGTGCCAGCAGTTTAGGAATAGGGGAGACCCAGTACTTC. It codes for CASSLGIGETQYF.

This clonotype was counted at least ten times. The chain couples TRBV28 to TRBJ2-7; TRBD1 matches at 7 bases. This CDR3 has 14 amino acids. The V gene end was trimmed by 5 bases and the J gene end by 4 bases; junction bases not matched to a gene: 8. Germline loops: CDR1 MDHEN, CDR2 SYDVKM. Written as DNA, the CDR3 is TGTGCCAGCAGTCCCGGACAGGATTATTACGAGCAGTACTTC. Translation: CASSPGQDYYEQYF.

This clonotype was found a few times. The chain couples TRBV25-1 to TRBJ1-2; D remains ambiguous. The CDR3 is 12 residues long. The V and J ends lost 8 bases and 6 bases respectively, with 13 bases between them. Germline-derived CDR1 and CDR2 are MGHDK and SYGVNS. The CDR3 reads CASSGPGDGYTF. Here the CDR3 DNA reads TGTGCCAGCTCTGGTCCTGGGGATGGCTACACCTTC.

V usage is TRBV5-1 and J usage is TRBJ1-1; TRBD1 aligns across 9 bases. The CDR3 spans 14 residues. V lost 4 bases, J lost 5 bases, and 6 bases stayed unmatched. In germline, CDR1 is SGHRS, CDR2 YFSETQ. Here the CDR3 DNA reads TGCGCCAGCAGCCCAGGGACAGGGTGGACTGAAGCTTTCTTT. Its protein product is CASSPGTGWTEAFF.

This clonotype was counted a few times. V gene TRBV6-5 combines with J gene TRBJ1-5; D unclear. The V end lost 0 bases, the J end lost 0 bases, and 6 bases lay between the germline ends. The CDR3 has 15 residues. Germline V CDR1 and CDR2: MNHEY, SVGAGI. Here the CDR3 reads CASSYSLTSNQPQHF. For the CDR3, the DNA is TGTGCCAGCAGTTACTCACTCACTAGCAATCAGCCCCAGCATTTT.

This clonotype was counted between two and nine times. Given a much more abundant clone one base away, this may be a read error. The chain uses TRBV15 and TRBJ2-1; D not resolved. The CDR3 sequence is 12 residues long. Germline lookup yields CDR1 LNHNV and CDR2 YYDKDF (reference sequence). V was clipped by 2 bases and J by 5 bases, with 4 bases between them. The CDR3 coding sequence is TGTGCCACCAGCAGAAAAAACAATGAGCAGTTCTTC. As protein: CATSRKNNEQFF.

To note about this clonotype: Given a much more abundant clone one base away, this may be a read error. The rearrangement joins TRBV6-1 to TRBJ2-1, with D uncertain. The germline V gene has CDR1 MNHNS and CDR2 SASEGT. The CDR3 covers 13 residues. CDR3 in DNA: TGTGCCAGTAAAACCCCGAAAAACAATGAGCAGATCTTC. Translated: CASKTPKNNEQIF.

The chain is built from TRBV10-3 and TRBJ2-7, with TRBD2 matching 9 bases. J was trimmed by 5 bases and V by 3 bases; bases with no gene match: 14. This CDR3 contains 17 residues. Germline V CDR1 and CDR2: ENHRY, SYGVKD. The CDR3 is CAISDVALSGSLHEQYF. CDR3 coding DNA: TGTGCCATCAGTGACGTAGCTCTTAGCGGGAGCCTACACGAGCAGTACTTC.

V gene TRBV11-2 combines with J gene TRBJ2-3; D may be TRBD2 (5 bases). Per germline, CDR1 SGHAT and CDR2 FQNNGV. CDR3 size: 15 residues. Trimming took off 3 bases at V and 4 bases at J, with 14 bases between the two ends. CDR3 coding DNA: TGTGCCAGCAGCTTCCTAGCCTCCCTCCCAGATACGCAGTATTTT. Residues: CASSFLASLPDTQYF.

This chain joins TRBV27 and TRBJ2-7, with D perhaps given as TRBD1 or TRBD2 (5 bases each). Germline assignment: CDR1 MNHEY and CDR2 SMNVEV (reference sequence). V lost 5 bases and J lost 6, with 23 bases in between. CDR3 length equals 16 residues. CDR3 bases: TGTGCCAGCAGTCCCCAAGCCGGGACCCTGCTGCGCGAGCAGTACTTC. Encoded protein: CASSPQAGTLLREQYF.

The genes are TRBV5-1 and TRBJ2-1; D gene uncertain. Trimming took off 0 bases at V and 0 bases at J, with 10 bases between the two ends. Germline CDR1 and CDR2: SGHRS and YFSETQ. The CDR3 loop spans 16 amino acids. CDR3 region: CASSLVPGSSYNEQFF. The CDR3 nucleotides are TGCGCCAGCAGCTTGGTACCAGGAAGCTCCTACAATGAGCAGTTCTTC. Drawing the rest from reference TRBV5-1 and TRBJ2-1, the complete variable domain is KAGVTQTPRYLIKTRGQQVTLSCSPISGHRSVSWYQQTPGQGLQFLFEYFSETQRNKGNFPGRFSGRQFSNSRSEMNVSTLELGDSALYLCASSLVPGSSYNEQFFGPGTRLTVL.

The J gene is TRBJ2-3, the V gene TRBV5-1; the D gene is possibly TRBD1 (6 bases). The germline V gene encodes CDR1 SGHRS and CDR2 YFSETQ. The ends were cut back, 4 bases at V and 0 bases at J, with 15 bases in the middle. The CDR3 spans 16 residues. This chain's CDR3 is CASSPGTGISTDTQYF. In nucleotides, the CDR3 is TGCGCCAGCAGCCCTGGAACAGGGATTAGCACAGATACGCAGTATTTT.

The CDR3 DNA reads TGCGCCAGCAGCTTGGTGGGGGACTTGATCGACGAGCAGTACTTC. This codes for CASSLVGDLIDEQYF. V usage is TRBV5-1 and J usage is TRBJ2-7; a weak D match, TRBD2 (6 bases). The CDR3 runs 15 residues. CDR1 and CDR2 from the germline V gene are SGHRS and YFSETQ. Trimming left V 0 bases short and J 5 bases short, with 15 bases between. The variable domain in full, with the rest retrieved from reference TRBV5-1 and TRBJ2-7, is KAGVTQTPRYLIKTRGQQVTLSCSPISGHRSVSWYQQTPGQGLQFLFEYFSETQRNKGNFPGRFSGRQFSNSRSEMNVSTLELGDSALYLCASSLVGDLIDEQYFGPGTRLTVT.

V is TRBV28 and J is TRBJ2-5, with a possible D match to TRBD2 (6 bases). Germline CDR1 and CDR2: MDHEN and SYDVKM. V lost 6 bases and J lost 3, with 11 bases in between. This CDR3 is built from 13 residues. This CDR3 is CASSPWGEETQYF. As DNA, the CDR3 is TGTGCCAGCAGCCCCTGGGGGGAAGAGACCCAGTACTTC.

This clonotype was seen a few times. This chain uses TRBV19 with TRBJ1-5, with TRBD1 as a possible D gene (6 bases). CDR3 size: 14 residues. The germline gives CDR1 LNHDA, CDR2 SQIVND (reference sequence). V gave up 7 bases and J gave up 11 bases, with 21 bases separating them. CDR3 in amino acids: CASTGAAGVATQHF. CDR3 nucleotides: TGTGCCAGTACCGGGGCGGCAGGGGTGGCGACCCAGCATTTT. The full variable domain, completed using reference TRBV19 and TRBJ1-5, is DGGITQSPKYLFRKEGQNVTLSCEQNLNHDAMYWYRQDPGQGLRLIYYSQIVNDFQKGDIAEGYSVSREKKESFPLTVTSAQKNPTAFYLCASTGAAGVATQHFGDGTRLSIL.

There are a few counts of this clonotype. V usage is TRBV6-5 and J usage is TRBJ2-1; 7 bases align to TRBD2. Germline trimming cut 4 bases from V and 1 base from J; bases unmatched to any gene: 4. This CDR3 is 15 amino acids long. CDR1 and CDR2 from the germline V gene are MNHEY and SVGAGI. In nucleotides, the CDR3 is TGTGCCAGCAGTTCTGGGGACTATTCCTACAATGAGCAGTTCTTC. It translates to CASSSGDYSYNEQFF.

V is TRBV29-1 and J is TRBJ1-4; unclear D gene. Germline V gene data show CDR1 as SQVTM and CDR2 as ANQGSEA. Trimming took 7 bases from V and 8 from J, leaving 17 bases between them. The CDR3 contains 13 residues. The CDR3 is CSASEGLREKLFF. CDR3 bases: TGCAGCGCCTCTGAGGGCCTGAGGGAAAAACTGTTTTTT.

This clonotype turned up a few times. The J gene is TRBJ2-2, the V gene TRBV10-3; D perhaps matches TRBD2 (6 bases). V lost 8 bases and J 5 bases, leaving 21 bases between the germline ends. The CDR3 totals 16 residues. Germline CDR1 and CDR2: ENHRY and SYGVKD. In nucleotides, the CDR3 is TGTGCCATCGAACCCCGGGTGGGGGGACGAACCGGGGAGCTGTTTTTT. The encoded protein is CAIEPRVGGRTGELFF.